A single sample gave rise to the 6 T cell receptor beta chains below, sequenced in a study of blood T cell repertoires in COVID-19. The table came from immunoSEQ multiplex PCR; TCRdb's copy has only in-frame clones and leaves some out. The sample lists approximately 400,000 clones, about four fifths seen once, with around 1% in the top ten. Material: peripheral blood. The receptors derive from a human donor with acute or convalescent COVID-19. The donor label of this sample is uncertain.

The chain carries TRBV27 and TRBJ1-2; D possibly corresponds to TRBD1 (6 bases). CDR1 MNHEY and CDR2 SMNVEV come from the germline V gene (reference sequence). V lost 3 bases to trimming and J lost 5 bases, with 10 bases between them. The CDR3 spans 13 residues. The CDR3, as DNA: TGTGCCAGCAGTTTTGATAGGGGGTATGGCTACACCTTC. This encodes CASSFDRGYGYTF.

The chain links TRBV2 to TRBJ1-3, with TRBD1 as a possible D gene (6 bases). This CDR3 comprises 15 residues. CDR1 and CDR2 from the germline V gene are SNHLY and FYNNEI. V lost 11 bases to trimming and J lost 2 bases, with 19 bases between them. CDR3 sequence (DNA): TGTGCCGGAACGGGAAACAGGGCCACTGGAAACACCATATATTTT. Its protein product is CAGTGNRATGNTIYF.

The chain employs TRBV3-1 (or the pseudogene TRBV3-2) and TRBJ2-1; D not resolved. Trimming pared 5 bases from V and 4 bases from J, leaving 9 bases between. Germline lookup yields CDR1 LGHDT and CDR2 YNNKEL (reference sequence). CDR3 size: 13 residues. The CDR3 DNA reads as TGTGCCAGCAGCGACGACTTTTACAATGAGCAGTTCTTC. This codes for CASSDDFYNEQFF.

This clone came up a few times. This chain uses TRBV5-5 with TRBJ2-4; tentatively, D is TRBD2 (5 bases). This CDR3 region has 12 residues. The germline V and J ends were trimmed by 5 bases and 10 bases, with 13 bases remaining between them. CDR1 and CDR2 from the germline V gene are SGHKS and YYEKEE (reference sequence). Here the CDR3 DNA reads TGTGCCAGCAGAGGAGGCCCTCAGATTCAGTACTTC. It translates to CASRGGPQIQYF.

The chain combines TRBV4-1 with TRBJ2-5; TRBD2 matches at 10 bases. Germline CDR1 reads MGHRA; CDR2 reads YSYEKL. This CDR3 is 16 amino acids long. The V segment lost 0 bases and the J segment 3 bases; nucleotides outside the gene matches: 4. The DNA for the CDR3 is TGCGCCAGCAGCCAAGATAGCGGGGGGCCAGAAGAGACCCAGTACTTC. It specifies CASSQDSGGPEETQYF.

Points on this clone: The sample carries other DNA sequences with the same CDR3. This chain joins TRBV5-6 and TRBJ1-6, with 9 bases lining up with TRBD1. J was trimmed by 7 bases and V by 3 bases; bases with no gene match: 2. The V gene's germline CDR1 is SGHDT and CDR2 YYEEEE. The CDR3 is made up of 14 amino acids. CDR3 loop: CASSSDRGNSPLHF. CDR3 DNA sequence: TGTGCCAGCAGCTCTGACAGGGGGAATTCACCCCTCCACTTT.